This entry is about one T cell receptor (beta chain). The antigen is unknown. Generated by immunoSEQ multiplex PCR, the TCRdb table keeps only in-frame clones and is missing some. The sample lists about 150,000 clones, 85% to 95% occurring once. Investigators merged groups given second doses at roughly 4 or roughly 12 weeks. The sample is drawn from a study of T cell responses to AZD1222 COVID-19 vaccine. The length of the CDR3 is 14 residues. Per the germline V gene, CDR1 is SGHRS and CDR2 is YFSETQ. Trimming cost V 6 bases and J 8 bases; bases outside gene matches: 13. Findings and caveats of the study: Females outnumbered males among donors, who were mostly white British; clonal diversity was possibly underestimated. Increased Spike-specific TCR breadth and depth were observed after two AZD1222 doses. All repertoire sampling was performed exclusively after the peak T cell response.

V gene TRBV5-1 combines with J gene TRBJ1-2; 7 bases match TRBD1. Sequenced material: peripheral blood, taken 28 days after the second AZD1222 dose. This clonotype was obtained from an adult who received the AZD1222 COVID-19 vaccine. The CDR3 loop is CASTDIRDSRGYTF. DNA for the CDR3: TGCGCCAGCACCGACATACGGGACAGCCGGGGCTACACCTTC. Full variable domain (remainder filled in from reference TRBV5-1 and TRBJ1-2): KAGVTQTPRYLIKTRGQQVTLSCSPISGHRSVSWYQQTPGQGLQFLFEYFSETQRNKGNFPGRFSGRQFSNSRSEMNVSTLELGDSALYLCASTDIRDSRGYTFGSGTRLTVV.